The 29 T cell receptor beta chains below come from one sample, sequenced in a study of spatial heterogeneity in lung cancer. Regarding the study as a whole: Mutation tallies in tumors tracked expanded intratumoral alpha and beta TCR counts.

These receptors lack a known antigen. From the 5' RACE reads, TCRdb called clonotypes with MiXCR, one entry per CDR3 protein. The table shows under 20,000 distinct CDR3 sequences, with 8.5% to 10% occurring only once. As to time point: sample taken at primary tumor resection. Sequenced here: lung tumor tissue, sampled at surgery. These receptor sequences come from a female donor with early-stage non-small cell lung cancer.

This clonotype was seen repeatedly, ten times or more. Since the library was made to target alpha chains, this beta chain is a stray read and its abundance is not meaningful. V and J are TRBV4-2 and TRBJ2-5; 9 positions match TRBD1. CDR1 is LGHNA and CDR2 is YNFKEQ in the germline V gene. The CDR3 runs 16 residues. J was trimmed by 4 bases and V by 1 base; bases with no gene match: 7. CDR3 loop: CASSQAEQGAAETQYF. CDR3 DNA sequence: TGTGCCAGCAGCCAAGCTGAACAGGGGGCGGCAGAGACCCAGTACTTC.

Regarding this clonotype: A library prepared for alpha chains yielded this beta chain as an off-target read; its size is of little meaning. V is TRBV3-1 and J is TRBJ1-1; 10 bases align to TRBD1. The CDR3 loop spans 14 amino acids. Germline V gives CDR1 LGHDT, CDR2 YNNKEL (reference sequence). V dropped 1 base and J dropped 11; count of bases not matched to a gene: 7. The DNA of the CDR3 is TGTGCCAGCAGCCAAGGACAGGGGGCCGGGCGGGCTTTCTTT. It is translated as CASSQGQGAGRAFF.

On this clonotype itself: This beta chain appears as a stray read in a library generated for alpha chains; its size is not informative. The rearrangement joins TRBV5-1 to TRBJ2-2; possible D gene TRBD1, 6 bases. The CDR3 is made up of 15 amino acids. V lost 4 bases to trimming and J lost 0 bases, with 10 bases between them. Germline V gene data show CDR1 as SGHRS and CDR2 as YFSETQ. Here the CDR3 DNA reads TGCGCCAGCAGCACCGGGACATCGAACACCGGGGAGCTGTTTTTT. This sequence encodes CASSTGTSNTGELFF.

This clonotype was seen repeatedly, ten times or more. As an off-target read in a library built for alpha chains, this beta chain has a frequency of little significance. The chain carries TRBV20-1 and TRBJ1-1; D is ambiguous. V gave up 6 bases and J gave up 1 base, with 18 bases separating them. This CDR3 region has 15 residues. Germline V gene lookup returns CDR1 DFQATT and CDR2 SNEGSKA (reference sequence). The CDR3 loop reads CSAPLSLTANTEAFF. CDR3 bases: TGCAGTGCCCCGCTCTCTTTGACGGCGAACACTGAAGCTTTCTTT.

Details on this clonotype: Found in a library prepared for alpha chains, this beta chain is an off-target read, and its abundance has little meaning. The V gene is TRBV19, the J gene TRBJ1-5; TRBD1 matches 9 bases. Germline V CDR1 and CDR2: LNHDA, SQIVND (reference sequence). The CDR3 has 16 amino acids. Trimming at V came to 4 bases and at J to 5 bases, leaving 9 bases not matched to a gene. CDR3: CASSNWRQGDHQPQHF. The CDR3 DNA reads TGTGCCAGTAGTAATTGGAGACAGGGGGACCATCAGCCCCAGCATTTT.

Worth noting for this clonotype: Because this beta chain is a stray read in a library intended to capture alpha chains, its abundance should not be given much weight. The V gene is TRBV7-2, the J gene TRBJ1-6; D unresolved. Germline CDR1 reads SGHTA; CDR2 reads FQGNSA. The V gene lost 6 bases and the J gene lost 7 bases, with 13 bases spanning the gap. CDR3 size: 14 residues. This CDR3 is CASRFGRTNSPLHF. The CDR3 DNA follows: TGTGCCAGCAGGTTTGGGAGAACCAATTCACCCCTCCACTTT.

This clonotype was detected ten times or more. Within a library made for alpha chains, this beta chain is off target, and its count is uninformative. The chain is built from TRBV20-1 and TRBJ2-7; D might be TRBD2 (5 bases). The V and J ends lost 6 bases and 3 bases respectively, with 15 bases between them. The CDR3 runs to 13 residues. Germline V lookup: CDR1 DFQATT, CDR2 SNEGSKA (reference sequence). CDR3 sequence reads: CSAEGPGNYEQYF. DNA for the CDR3: TGCAGTGCCGAGGGCCCAGGCAACTACGAGCAGTACTTC.

This clonotype was seen many times. This beta chain is an unintended read in a library built for alpha chains; its size means little. The chain employs TRBV3-1 and TRBJ2-1; D possibly corresponds to TRBD2 (7 bases). Germline CDR1 LGHDT, CDR2 YNNKEL (reference sequence). Trimming pared 1 base from V and 9 bases from J, leaving 16 bases between. The CDR3 loop spans 15 amino acids. In DNA, the CDR3 is TGTGCCAGCAGCCAAGGTCTGGGGGGGCTTGGTGAGCAGTTCTTC. It codes for CASSQGLGGLGEQFF.

By share, this clonotype ranks as medium-sized. As an off-target read in a library built for alpha chains, this beta chain has a frequency of little significance. The gene calls are TRBV20-1 and TRBJ1-2, with a weak D call TRBD1 (5 bases). The CDR3 has 16 residues. Trimming removed 0 bases at V and 0 bases at J, with 14 bases between. Per the germline V gene, CDR1 is DFQATT and CDR2 is SNEGSKA (reference sequence). CDR3 residues: CSARDGARATNYGYTF. DNA of the CDR3: TGCAGTGCTAGAGATGGGGCCAGGGCCACTAACTATGGCTACACCTTC.

This clonotype was counted only a few times. This beta chain is an unintended read in a library built for alpha chains; its size means little. This chain links TRBV7-2 with TRBJ1-1, with a weak D call TRBD1 (6 bases). In germline, CDR1 is SGHTA, CDR2 FQGNSA. Trimming took off 4 bases at V and 4 bases at J, with 10 bases between the two ends. The CDR3 is 13 residues long. CDR3 loop: CASSSQQGTEAFF. CDR3 DNA: TGTGCCAGCAGCTCCCAACAGGGCACTGAAGCTTTCTTT.

By sample share, this clonotype is medium-sized (0.01 to 0.1%). With the library built for alpha chains, this beta chain is off target and its frequency is not meaningful. The rearrangement uses TRBV7-2 and TRBJ2-2; 8 bases fit TRBD2. Germline CDR1 SGHTA, CDR2 FQGNSA. V was pared by 5 bases and J by 7 bases, with 6 bases of the junction left unmatched. The CDR3 is made up of 14 amino acids. CDR3 DNA: TGTGCCAGCAGCCCGAGCGGGGGTCACGGGGAGCTGTTTTTT. It yields the protein CASSPSGGHGELFF.

Concerning this clonotype: The library was built for alpha chains, so this beta chain is an off-target read and its size means little. The V call is TRBV7-6, the J call TRBJ1-1, with 9 bases aligning to TRBD1. Unmatched junction bases numbered 2, after V lost 2 bases and J lost 4 bases. From germline, CDR1 is SGHVS and CDR2 FNYEAQ. The CDR3 covers 14 residues. CDR3 sequence (DNA): TGTGCCAGCAGCTTAACGACAGGGGGCACTGAAGCTTTCTTT. It specifies CASSLTTGGTEAFF.

This clonotype was counted ten times or more. This beta chain was picked up by a library intended for alpha chains and is off target, so its count carries little meaning. J is TRBJ1-1 and V is TRBV13, with a tentative D call TRBD1 (6 bases). The germline V gene has CDR1 PRHDT and CDR2 FYEKMQ (reference sequence). Trimming removed 7 bases from V and 6 bases from J, with 18 bases in between. The CDR3 is made up of 14 amino acids. In DNA, the CDR3 is TGTGCCAGCACCCTGAGGGGGATTGTCGCTGAAGCTTTCTTT. It specifies CASTLRGIVAEAFF.

This clonotype was picked up many times. This beta chain is off target for a library built for alpha chains, so its abundance means little. The V and J genes are TRBV5-1 and TRBJ2-3; 7 bases map to TRBD1. Unmatched junction bases numbered 17, after V lost 6 bases and J lost 1 base. The germline V gene has CDR1 SGHRS and CDR2 YFSETQ. The CDR3 covers 18 residues. The CDR3 region is CASNRGDSASPGTDTQYF. The CDR3 DNA follows: TGCGCCAGCAACAGGGGAGATAGCGCCTCCCCAGGCACAGATACGCAGTATTTT.

As for this clonotype: This beta chain is an off-target read within a library intended for alpha chains, so its frequency means little. The chain recombines TRBV27 with TRBJ1-1; TRBD1 aligns across 7 bases. The CDR3 runs 14 residues. V was clipped by 4 bases and J by 4 bases; unmatched bases: 6. CDR1 and CDR2 (germline): MNHEY, SMNVEV (reference sequence). CDR3 protein: CASSWDPGGTEAFF. CDR3 nucleotides: TGTGCCAGCAGTTGGGACCCAGGGGGCACTGAAGCTTTCTTT.

In its sample, this clonotype was seen many times. The size of this beta chain means little, since it is a stray read in a library made for alpha chains. V is TRBV20-1 and J is TRBJ1-1, with a possible D match to TRBD1 (6 bases). The V end was cut by 0 bases, the J end by 1 base, with 12 bases between. The V gene's germline CDR1 is DFQATT and CDR2 SNEGSKA (reference sequence). The CDR3 is made up of 15 amino acids. The CDR3 nucleotides are TGCAGTGCTAGAGATTTTAAGACAGGGAACACTGAAGCTTTCTTT. Encoded protein: CSARDFKTGNTEAFF.

This clonotype was seen ten or more times. Since the library was made to target alpha chains, this beta chain is a stray read and its abundance is not meaningful. The V call is TRBV4-2, the J call TRBJ2-5, with no clear D. This CDR3 is 12 amino acids long. CDR1 LGHNA and CDR2 YNFKEQ come from the germline V gene. The ends were cut back, 0 bases at V and 6 bases at J, with 5 bases in the middle. The CDR3 DNA reads TGTGCCAGCAGCCAAGATGGCCAGACCCAGTACTTC. The encoded protein is CASSQDGQTQYF.

This clonotype was picked up many times. The library was prepared for alpha chains; this beta chain is a stray read, so its frequency means little. V gene TRBV4-1 combines with J gene TRBJ1-1; no clear D gene. The V end was cut by 1 base, the J end by 0 bases, with 9 bases between. This CDR3 contains 15 residues. CDR1 is MGHRA, CDR2 YSYEKL, per germline. CDR3 residues: CASSQGGILNTEAFF. The CDR3 bases are TGCGCCAGCAGCCAAGGCGGGATTTTGAACACTGAAGCTTTCTTT.

As regards this clonotype: As an off-target read in a library built for alpha chains, this beta chain has a frequency of little significance. The genes are TRBV5-5 and TRBJ2-7; 11 bases align to TRBD2. This CDR3 spans 15 amino acids. The germline CDR1 and CDR2 sequences are SGHKS and YYEKEE (reference sequence). Losses at the gene ends were 2 bases for V and 3 bases for J; bases not matched to a gene: 4. The CDR3 loop is CASSLGLAGLYEQYF. The CDR3 coding sequence is TGTGCCAGCAGCTTAGGACTAGCGGGTCTCTACGAGCAGTACTTC.

Ten or more counts support this clonotype. Because this beta chain is a stray read in a library intended to capture alpha chains, its abundance should not be given much weight. The genes are TRBV18 and TRBJ1-1; maybe TRBD1 (5 bases). V shed 3 bases and J shed 4 bases, with 15 bases lying between them. This CDR3 has 15 amino acids. Germline loops: CDR1 KGHSH, CDR2 LQKENI. CDR3: CASSPRSPQGTEAFF. CDR3 coding DNA: TGTGCCAGCTCACCCCGGTCCCCCCAGGGCACTGAAGCTTTCTTT.

This clonotype appeared many times. Found in a library prepared for alpha chains, this beta chain is an off-target read, and its abundance has little meaning. The rearrangement links TRBV7-2 to TRBJ2-1, with 7 positions matching TRBD2. Germline trimming cut 5 bases from V and 6 bases from J; bases unmatched to any gene: 10. Germline V gene sequence: CDR1 SGHTA, CDR2 FQGNSA. This CDR3 contains 15 residues. The CDR3 DNA follows: TGTGCCAGCAGCCCCGTGGCGGGGGTTCCCAATGAGCAGTTCTTC. This encodes CASSPVAGVPNEQFF.

This clonotype was observed many times. This beta chain is a stray sequence in a library constructed for alpha chains; its clone size is not meaningful. V is TRBV27 and J is TRBJ1-2, with unresolved D. CDR1 is MNHEY and CDR2 is SMNVEV in the germline V gene (reference sequence). This CDR3 region has 15 residues. V dropped 3 bases and J dropped 4 bases, with 15 bases sitting between them. CDR3 region: CASSFSPESGYGYTF. The DNA for the CDR3 is TGTGCCAGCAGTTTCTCCCCCGAATCGGGCTATGGCTACACCTTC.

This clonotype was observed many times. This beta chain is a stray read from a library made for alpha chains; its abundance is not meaningful. This chain uses TRBV12-3 or TRBV12-4 with TRBJ2-1; D gene uncertain. CDR3 length equals 12 residues. Deletions cut 6 bases from V and 2 bases from J, with 5 bases between. As DNA, the CDR3 is TGTGCCAGCAGCCGAGCCTACAATGAGCAGTTCTTC. It specifies CASSRAYNEQFF.

This clonotype was seen ten or more times. The size of this beta chain means little, since it is a stray read in a library made for alpha chains. The chain employs TRBV12-3 or TRBV12-4 and TRBJ1-5; D remains ambiguous. The CDR3 totals 15 residues. Trimming left V 1 base short and J 0 bases short, with 7 bases between. CDR3 region: CASSLEADSNQPQHF. DNA for the CDR3: TGTGCCAGCAGTTTAGAGGCGGATAGCAATCAGCCCCAGCATTTT.

This clonotype occurred a few times. Since the library was made to target alpha chains, this beta chain is a stray read and its abundance is not meaningful. The gene calls are TRBV11-2 and TRBJ2-1; 9 nucleotides match TRBD1. V lost 2 bases, J lost 0 bases, and 8 bases stayed unmatched. CDR1 and CDR2 (germline): SGHAT, FQNNGV. The CDR3 spans 18 residues. Here the CDR3 reads CASSLLPTGGHSYNEQFF. The CDR3 DNA is TGTGCCAGCAGCTTATTGCCTACAGGGGGCCACTCCTACAATGAGCAGTTCTTC. Together with reference TRBV11-2 and TRBJ2-1, the CDR3 gives the full variable domain: EAGVAQSPRYKIIEKRQSVAFWCNPISGHATLYWYQQILGQGPKLLIQFQNNGVVDDSQLPKDRFSAERLKGVDSTLKIQPAKLEDSAVYLCASSLLPTGGHSYNEQFFGPGTRLTVL.

In this sample, this clonotype is medium-sized. This beta chain slipped into a library made for alpha chains as a stray read, so its size is not meaningful. The V and J genes are TRBV3-1 and TRBJ2-3; TRBD2 aligns across 10 bases. Germline trimming cut 4 bases from V and 8 bases from J; bases unmatched to any gene: 9. Germline lookup yields CDR1 LGHDT and CDR2 YNNKEL (reference sequence). CDR3 length: 15 amino acids. This CDR3 reads CASSPLAGEAGTQYF. As DNA, the CDR3 is TGTGCCAGCAGCCCCCTAGCGGGGGAGGCGGGTACGCAGTATTTT.

This clonotype was picked up many times. With the library built for alpha chains, this beta chain is off target and its frequency is not meaningful. V and J are TRBV30 and TRBJ2-1, with D possibly matching TRBD2 (5 bases). V dropped 5 bases and J dropped 6 bases, with 11 bases sitting between them. The CDR3 covers 12 residues. Germline loops: CDR1 GTSNPN, CDR2 SVGIG (reference sequence). The CDR3 reads CAWAPSLNEQFF. CDR3 bases: TGTGCCTGGGCGCCTAGCCTCAATGAGCAGTTCTTC.

Only a few counts were recorded for this clonotype. This beta chain is an unintended read in a library built for alpha chains; its size means little. The CDR3 loop is CASSLDGQGLYGYTF. DNA for the CDR3: TGCGCCAGCAGCTTGGATGGGCAGGGTCTCTATGGCTACACCTTC. The chain couples TRBV5-1 to TRBJ1-2; possibly TRBD1 for D (5 bases). The V end was cut by 0 bases, the J end by 4 bases, with 13 bases between. Germline CDR1 reads SGHRS; CDR2 reads YFSETQ. The CDR3 totals 15 residues.

This clonotype is judged medium-sized. Since it is a stray read in a library aimed at alpha chains, this beta chain has a size that is not meaningful. V usage is TRBV7-9 and J usage is TRBJ2-5; TRBD2 aligns across 10 bases. CDR3 length: 16 residues. Germline loops: CDR1 SEHNR, CDR2 FQNEAQ (reference sequence). J gave up 5 bases and V 1 base, and 7 bases lay outside the gene matches. This chain's CDR3 is CASSLERGGVEETQYF. CDR3 sequence (DNA): TGTGCCAGCAGCTTAGAGCGGGGGGGCGTGGAGGAGACCCAGTACTTC.